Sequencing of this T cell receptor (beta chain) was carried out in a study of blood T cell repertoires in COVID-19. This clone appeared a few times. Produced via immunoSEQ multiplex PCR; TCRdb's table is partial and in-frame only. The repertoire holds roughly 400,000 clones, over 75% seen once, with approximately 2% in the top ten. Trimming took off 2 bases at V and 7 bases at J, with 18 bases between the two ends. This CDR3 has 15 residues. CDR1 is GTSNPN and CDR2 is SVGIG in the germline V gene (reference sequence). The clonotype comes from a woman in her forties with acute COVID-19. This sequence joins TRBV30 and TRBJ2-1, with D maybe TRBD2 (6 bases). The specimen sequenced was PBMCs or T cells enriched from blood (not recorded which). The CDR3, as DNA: TGTGCCTGGAGTCCGCGGGGTGGGTCGTCGAATGAGCAGTTCTTC. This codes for CAWSPRGGSSNEQFF.